This TCR beta chain is from a study of cytomegalovirus exposure and HLA in healthy donors. Study observations and caveats: The authors reported that TCR beta sequences could predict HLA-A and HLA-B alleles. These predictions were accurate for most subjects in the first cohort. In a later analysis, HLA-C alleles had the fewest associated TCRs, DRB1 alleles the most.

Remarks on this clone: Its target is not known.

The PCR ran on 60 Vbeta and 13 Jbeta primers. TCRdb's copy holds only in-frame clones and misses some; the assay was immunoSEQ multiplex PCR. This table has about 100,000 clones, 65% to 80% appearing once. The germline gives CDR1 SGHRS, CDR2 YFSETQ. This CDR3 is 18 amino acids long. Trimming cost V 0 bases and J 0 bases; bases outside gene matches: 9. J is TRBJ2-3 and V is TRBV5-1, with 8 nucleotides matching TRBD2. The receptor's source is a woman between 50 and 59 years old in good health and CMV-seropositive. Sequencing used PBMCs. CDR3 DNA: TGCGCCAGCAGCTTGGTGGCTCTAGCGGGTACTAGCACAGATACGCAGTATTTT. Translating it yields CASSLVALAGTSTDTQYF. The full variable domain, rest sourced from reference TRBV5-1 and TRBJ2-3, is KAGVTQTPRYLIKTRGQQVTLSCSPISGHRSVSWYQQTPGQGLQFLFEYFSETQRNKGNFPGRFSGRQFSNSRSEMNVSTLELGDSALYLCASSLVALAGTSTDTQYFGPGTRLTVL.